The present T cell receptor (beta chain) was sequenced within a study of STAT5B mutations in CD4+ large granular lymphocyte leukemia. About the research overall: Among healthy controls, a particular HLA allele went with more CDR3 'QG' motifs.

The CDR3 runs to 13 residues. Germline V CDR1 and CDR2: GTSNPN, SVGIG (reference sequence). J gave up 6 bases and V 3 bases, and 4 bases lay outside the gene matches. Study-wide results and limits: Top patient clones used TRBV06 genes more often: 8/27 versus 2/35 in controls. CD4-sorted patient repertoires seemed more clonal than healthy CD4+ repertoires.

TCRdb's copy holds only in-frame clones and misses some; the assay was immunoSEQ multiplex PCR. The sample contains about 29,000 clones, over 70% of which appear only once. Control samples were healthy donors' buffy coats. Points on this clone: Its target is unknown.

This clonotype originated in a human donor in good health. The rearrangement joins TRBV30 to TRBJ2-2; 7 bases agree with TRBD1. Sequencing was carried out using CD4+ T cells from blood buffy coats. As DNA, the CDR3 is TGTGCCTGGAGGACTACAGGGGCCGGGGAGCTGTTTTTT. Protein product: CAWRTTGAGELFF.